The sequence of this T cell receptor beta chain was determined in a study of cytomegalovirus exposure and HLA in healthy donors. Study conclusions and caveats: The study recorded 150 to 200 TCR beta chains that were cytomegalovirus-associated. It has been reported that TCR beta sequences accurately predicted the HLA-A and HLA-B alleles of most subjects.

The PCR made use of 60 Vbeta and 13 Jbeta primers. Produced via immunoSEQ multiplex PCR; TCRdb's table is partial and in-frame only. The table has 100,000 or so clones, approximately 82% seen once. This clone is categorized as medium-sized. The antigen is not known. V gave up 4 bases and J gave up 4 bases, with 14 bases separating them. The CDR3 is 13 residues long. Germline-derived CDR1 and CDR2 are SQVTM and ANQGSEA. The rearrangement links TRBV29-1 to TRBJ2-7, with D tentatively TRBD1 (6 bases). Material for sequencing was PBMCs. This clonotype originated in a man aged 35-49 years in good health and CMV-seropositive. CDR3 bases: TGCAGCGTTGCGGCAGGGGCCGGATACGAGCAGTACTTC. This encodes CSVAAGAGYEQYF.